These 6 T cell receptor beta chains share one sample of origin, sequenced in a study of cytomegalovirus exposure and HLA in healthy donors. The PCR used 60 Vbeta and 13 Jbeta primers. Assay: immunoSEQ multiplex PCR; the TCRdb copy retains only in-frame clones and omits some. The sample yields 200,000 to 250,000 clones, about 74% seen once. Sequences were obtained from PBMCs. These receptors were obtained from a young woman in good health and CMV-seronegative.

The genes are TRBV5-4 and TRBJ1-2; 9 nucleotides line up with TRBD1. Looked up from germline, CDR1 is SGHNT and CDR2 is YYREEE (reference sequence). There are 15 residues in the CDR3. The trim removed 5 bases at V and 2 bases at J, leaving 7 bases unmatched. The CDR3 here is CASRGNGQGNYGYTF. CDR3 DNA sequence: TGTGCCAGCAGGGGGAACGGACAGGGGAACTATGGCTACACCTTC.

The gene calls are TRBV27 and TRBJ2-3, with 9 bases matching TRBD1. The CDR3 is made up of 16 amino acids. In germline, CDR1 is MNHEY, CDR2 SMNVEV (reference sequence). V shed 4 bases and J 0 bases; nucleotides not matched to a gene: 5. The CDR3 sequence: CASSSYRGPSTDTQYF. The CDR3 DNA sequence: TGTGCCAGCAGTTCCTACAGGGGGCCTAGCACAGATACGCAGTATTTT.

The V call is TRBV11-2, the J call TRBJ1-4; possible D gene TRBD1, 5 bases. Germline-derived CDR1 and CDR2 are SGHAT and FQNNGV. The CDR3 is 14 residues long. Trimming took off 3 bases at V and 3 bases at J, with 8 bases between the two ends. In DNA form, the CDR3 reads TGTGCCAGCAGCTTCGGGGGATCTAATGAAAAACTGTTTTTT. Its protein product is CASSFGGSNEKLFF. Using reference TRBV11-2 and TRBJ1-4 for the parts outside the CDR3, the full variable domain is EAGVAQSPRYKIIEKRQSVAFWCNPISGHATLYWYQQILGQGPKLLIQFQNNGVVDDSQLPKDRFSAERLKGVDSTLKIQPAKLEDSAVYLCASSFGGSNEKLFFGSGTQLSVL.

The V call is TRBV7-2, the J call TRBJ1-2; D is possibly TRBD1 (5 bases). This CDR3 contains 15 residues. The germline gives CDR1 SGHTA, CDR2 FQGNSA. Trimming stripped 5 bases from V and 7 bases from J, with 20 bases between. CDR3 amino acids: CASSQTLGGFSGYTF. For the CDR3, the DNA is TGTGCCAGCAGCCAAACCCTGGGGGGGTTCAGTGGCTACACCTTC. Based on the CDR3 plus reference TRBV7-2 and TRBJ1-2, the full variable domain is GAGVSQSPSNKVTEKGKDVELRCDPISGHTALYWYRQSLGQGLEFLIYFQGNSAPDKSGLPSDRFSAERTGGSVSTLTIQRTQQEDSAVYLCASSQTLGGFSGYTFGSGTRLTVV.

The genes are TRBV11-2 and TRBJ2-5; D is ambiguous. This CDR3 has 11 amino acids. Germline V gene sequence: CDR1 SGHAT, CDR2 FQNNGV. V lost 1 base and J lost 5, with 2 bases in between. CDR3 protein: CASSLAETQYF. The DNA for the CDR3 is TGTGCCAGCAGCTTAGCGGAGACCCAGTACTTC.

The rearrangement joins TRBV6-1 to TRBJ2-3; TRBD2 might be the D (5 bases). The CDR3 runs 14 residues. CDR1 and CDR2 (germline): MNHNS, SASEGT. With 5 bases removed from V and 1 base from J, the gap between germline ends came to 10 bases. CDR3 sequence (DNA): TGTGCCAGCAGTCCCACCGGGGGCACAGATACGCAGTATTTT. Its translation: CASSPTGGTDTQYF.